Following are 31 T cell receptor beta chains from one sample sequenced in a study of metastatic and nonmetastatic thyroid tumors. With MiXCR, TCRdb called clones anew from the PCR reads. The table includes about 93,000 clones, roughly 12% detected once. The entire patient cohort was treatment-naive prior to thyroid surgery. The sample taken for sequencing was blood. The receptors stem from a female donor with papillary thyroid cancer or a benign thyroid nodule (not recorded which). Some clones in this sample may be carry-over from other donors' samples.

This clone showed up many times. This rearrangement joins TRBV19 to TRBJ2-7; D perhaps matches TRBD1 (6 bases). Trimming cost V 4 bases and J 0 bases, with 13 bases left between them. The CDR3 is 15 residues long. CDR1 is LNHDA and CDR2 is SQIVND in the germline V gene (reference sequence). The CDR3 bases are TGTGCCAGTAGTAGGCCGGACAGTCCCTCCTACGAGCAGTACTTC. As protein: CASSRPDSPSYEQYF.

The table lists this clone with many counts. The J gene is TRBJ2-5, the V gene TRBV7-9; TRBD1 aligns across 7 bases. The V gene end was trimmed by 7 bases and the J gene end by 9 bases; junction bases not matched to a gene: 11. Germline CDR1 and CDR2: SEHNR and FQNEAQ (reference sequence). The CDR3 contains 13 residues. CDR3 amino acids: CASTRDRREAQYF. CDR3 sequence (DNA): TGTGCCAGCACCAGGGACAGAAGAGAAGCCCAGTACTTC.

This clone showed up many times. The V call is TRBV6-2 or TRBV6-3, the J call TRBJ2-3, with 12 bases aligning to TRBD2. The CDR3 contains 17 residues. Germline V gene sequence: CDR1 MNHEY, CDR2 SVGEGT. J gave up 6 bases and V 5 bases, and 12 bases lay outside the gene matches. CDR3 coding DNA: TGTGCCAGCAGTAAGAGGACTAGCGGGGTCGGTACGGATACGCAGTATTTT. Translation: CASSKRTSGVGTDTQYF.

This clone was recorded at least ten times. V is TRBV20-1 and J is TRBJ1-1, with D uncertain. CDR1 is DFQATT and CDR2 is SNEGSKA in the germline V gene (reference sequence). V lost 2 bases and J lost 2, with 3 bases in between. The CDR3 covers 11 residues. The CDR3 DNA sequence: TGCAGTGCTAGACTTAACACTGAAGCTTTCTTT. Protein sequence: CSARLNTEAFF.

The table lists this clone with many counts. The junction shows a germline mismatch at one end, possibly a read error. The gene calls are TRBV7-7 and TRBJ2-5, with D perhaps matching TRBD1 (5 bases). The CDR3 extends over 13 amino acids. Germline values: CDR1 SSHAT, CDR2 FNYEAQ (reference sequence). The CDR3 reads CASSLAQGETQYF. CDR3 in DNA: TGTGCTAGCAGCTTAGCCCAGGGAGAGACCCAGTACTTC.

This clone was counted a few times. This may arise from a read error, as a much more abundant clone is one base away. Here the CDR3 DNA reads TGTGCCAGCACCCCCTCGGGGACAGGGGACCCGCCAGGCAGCCAAGATACCCAGTACTTC. This codes for CASTPSGTGDPPGSQDTQYF. This sequence joins TRBV6-4 and TRBJ2-5, with TRBD1 matching 10 bases. Germline lookup yields CDR1 MRHNA and CDR2 SNTAGT. This CDR3 contains 20 residues.

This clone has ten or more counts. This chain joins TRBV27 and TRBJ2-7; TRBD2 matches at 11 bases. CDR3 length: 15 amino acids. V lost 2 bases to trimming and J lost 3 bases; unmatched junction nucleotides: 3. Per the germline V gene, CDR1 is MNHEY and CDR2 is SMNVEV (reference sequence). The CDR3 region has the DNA TGTGCCAGCAGTTTAAGGGGACTAGCGGACTACGAGCAGTACTTC. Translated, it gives CASSLRGLADYEQYF.

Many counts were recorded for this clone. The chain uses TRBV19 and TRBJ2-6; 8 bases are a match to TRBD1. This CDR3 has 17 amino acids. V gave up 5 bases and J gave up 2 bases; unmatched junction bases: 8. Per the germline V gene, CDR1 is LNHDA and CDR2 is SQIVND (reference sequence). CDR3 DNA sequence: TGTGCCAGTAGTCCCCGACAGGGGAGGACTGGGGCCAACGTCCTGACTTTC. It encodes CASSPRQGRTGANVLTF.

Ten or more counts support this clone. The CDR3 DNA reads TGTGCCAGCAGCTTGGGTCTAGCGGGGACCTACGAGCAGTACTTC. Translated: CASSLGLAGTYEQYF. This chain uses TRBV7-2 with TRBJ2-7; 9 bases match TRBD2. Germline V CDR1 and CDR2: SGHTA, FQGNSA. After removal of 3 bases from V and 2 bases from J, the junction contained 5 bases not matched to a gene. The CDR3 covers 15 residues. Supplemented by reference TRBV7-2 and TRBJ2-7, the full variable domain reads GAGVSQSPSNKVTEKGKDVELRCDPISGHTALYWYRQSLGQGLEFLIYFQGNSAPDKSGLPSDRFSAERTGGSVSTLTIQRTQQEDSAVYLCASSLGLAGTYEQYFGPGTRLTVT.

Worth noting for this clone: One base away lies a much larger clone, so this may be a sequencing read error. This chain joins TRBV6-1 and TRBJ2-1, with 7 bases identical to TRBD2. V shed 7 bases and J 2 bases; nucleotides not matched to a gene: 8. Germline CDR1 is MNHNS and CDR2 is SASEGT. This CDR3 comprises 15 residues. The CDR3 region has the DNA TGTGCCAGCATCCAACTAGCGCTGGCCTACAATGAGCAGTTCTTC. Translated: CASIQLALAYNEQFF.

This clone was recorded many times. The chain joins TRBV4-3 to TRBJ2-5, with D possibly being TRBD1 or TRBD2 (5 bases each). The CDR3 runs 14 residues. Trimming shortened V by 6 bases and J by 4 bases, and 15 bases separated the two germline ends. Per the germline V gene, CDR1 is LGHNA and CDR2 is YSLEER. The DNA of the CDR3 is TGCGCCAGCAGTCTCGCCACTAGGGGAGAGACCCAGTACTTC. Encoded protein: CASSLATRGETQYF.

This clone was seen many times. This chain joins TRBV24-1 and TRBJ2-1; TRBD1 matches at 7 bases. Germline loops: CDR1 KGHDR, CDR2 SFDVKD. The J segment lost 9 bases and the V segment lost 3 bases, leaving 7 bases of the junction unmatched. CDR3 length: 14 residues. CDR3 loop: CATSDPGQSGEQFF. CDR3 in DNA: TGTGCCACCAGTGATCCGGGACAGTCCGGTGAGCAGTTCTTC.

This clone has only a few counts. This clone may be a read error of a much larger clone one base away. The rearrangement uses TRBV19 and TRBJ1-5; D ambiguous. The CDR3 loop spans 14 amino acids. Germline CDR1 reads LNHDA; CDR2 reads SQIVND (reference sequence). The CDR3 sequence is CAISVVKRDQPQHF. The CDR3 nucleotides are TGTGCCATTAGTGTGGTGAAAAGGGATCAGCCCCAGCATTTT.

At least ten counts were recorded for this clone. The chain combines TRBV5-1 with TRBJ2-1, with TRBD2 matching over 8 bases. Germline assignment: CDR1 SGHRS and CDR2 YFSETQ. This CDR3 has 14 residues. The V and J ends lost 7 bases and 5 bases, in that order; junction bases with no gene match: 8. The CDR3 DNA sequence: TGCGCCAGCTCCAGCGGGAGTGGGAACAATGAGCAGTTCTTC. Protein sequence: CASSSGSGNNEQFF. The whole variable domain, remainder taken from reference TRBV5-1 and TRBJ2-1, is KAGVTQTPRYLIKTRGQQVTLSCSPISGHRSVSWYQQTPGQGLQFLFEYFSETQRNKGNFPGRFSGRQFSNSRSEMNVSTLELGDSALYLCASSSGSGNNEQFFGPGTRLTVL.

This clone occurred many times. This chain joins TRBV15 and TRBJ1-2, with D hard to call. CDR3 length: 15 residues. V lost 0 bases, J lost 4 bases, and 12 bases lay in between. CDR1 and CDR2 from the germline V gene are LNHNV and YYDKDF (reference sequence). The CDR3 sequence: CATSRERVGSYGYTF. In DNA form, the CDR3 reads TGTGCCACCAGCAGAGAACGAGTCGGGAGCTATGGCTACACCTTC.

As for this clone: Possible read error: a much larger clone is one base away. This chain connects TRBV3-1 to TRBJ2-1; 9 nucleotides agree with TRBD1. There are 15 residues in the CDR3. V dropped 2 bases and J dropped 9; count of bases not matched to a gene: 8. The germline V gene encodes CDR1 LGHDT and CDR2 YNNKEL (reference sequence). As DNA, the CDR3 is TGTGCCAGCAGCCAATGGTTCGGGACAGGGAGTGAGCAGTTCTTC. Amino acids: CASSQWFGTGSEQFF.

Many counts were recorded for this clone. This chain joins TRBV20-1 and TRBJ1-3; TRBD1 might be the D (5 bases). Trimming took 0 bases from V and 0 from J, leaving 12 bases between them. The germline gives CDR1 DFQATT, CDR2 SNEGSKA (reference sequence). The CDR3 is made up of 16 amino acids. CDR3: CSARDSAGRSGNTIYF. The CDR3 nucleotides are TGCAGTGCTAGAGATAGCGCGGGGCGCTCTGGAAACACCATATATTTT.

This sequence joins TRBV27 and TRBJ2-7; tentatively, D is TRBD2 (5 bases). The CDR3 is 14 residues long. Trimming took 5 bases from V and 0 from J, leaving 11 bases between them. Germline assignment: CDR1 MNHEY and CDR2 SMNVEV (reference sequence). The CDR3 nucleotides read TGTGCCAGCAGTAGCGGCTCCCGCTCCTACGAGCAGTACTTC. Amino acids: CASSSGSRSYEQYF.

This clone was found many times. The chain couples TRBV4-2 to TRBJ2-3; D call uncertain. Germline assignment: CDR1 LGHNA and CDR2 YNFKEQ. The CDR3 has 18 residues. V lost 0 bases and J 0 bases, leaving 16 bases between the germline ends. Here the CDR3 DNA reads TGTGCCAGCAGCCAAGATCTCCGCTTATATTCTAGCACAGATACGCAGTATTTT. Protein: CASSQDLRLYSSTDTQYF.

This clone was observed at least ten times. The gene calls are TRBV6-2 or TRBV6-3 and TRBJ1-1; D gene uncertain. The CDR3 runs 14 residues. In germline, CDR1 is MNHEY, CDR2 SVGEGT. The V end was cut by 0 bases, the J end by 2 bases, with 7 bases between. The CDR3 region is CASSYSEANTEAFF. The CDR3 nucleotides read TGTGCCAGCAGTTACTCGGAGGCCAACACTGAAGCTTTCTTT.

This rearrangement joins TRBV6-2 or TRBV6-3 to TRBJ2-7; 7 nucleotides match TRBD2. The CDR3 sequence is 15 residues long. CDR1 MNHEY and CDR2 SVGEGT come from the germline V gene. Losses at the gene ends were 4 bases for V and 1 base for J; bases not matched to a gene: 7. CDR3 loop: CASSWGAGRSYEQYF. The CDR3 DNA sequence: TGTGCCAGCAGTTGGGGAGCGGGGAGGTCCTACGAGCAGTACTTC.

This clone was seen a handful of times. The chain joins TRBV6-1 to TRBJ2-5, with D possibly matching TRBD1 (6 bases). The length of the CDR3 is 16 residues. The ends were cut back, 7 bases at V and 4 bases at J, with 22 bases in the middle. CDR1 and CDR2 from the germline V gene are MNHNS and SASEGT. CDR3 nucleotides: TGTGCCAGCATCTCTACCTGGACAGTCACAGTAGAGACCCAGTACTTC. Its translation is CASISTWTVTVETQYF.

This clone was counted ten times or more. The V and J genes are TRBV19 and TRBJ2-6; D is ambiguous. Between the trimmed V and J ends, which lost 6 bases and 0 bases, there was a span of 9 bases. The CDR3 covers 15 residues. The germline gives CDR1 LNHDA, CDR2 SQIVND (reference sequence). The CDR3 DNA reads TGTGCCAGTAGCCCTCTACACTCTGGGGCCAACGTCCTGACTTTC. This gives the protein CASSPLHSGANVLTF.

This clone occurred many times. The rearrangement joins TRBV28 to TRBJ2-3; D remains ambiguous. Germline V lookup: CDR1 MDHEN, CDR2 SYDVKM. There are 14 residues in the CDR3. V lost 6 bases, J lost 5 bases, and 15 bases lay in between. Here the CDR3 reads CASSPWAQRDTQYF. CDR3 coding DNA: TGTGCCAGCAGCCCTTGGGCCCAACGAGATACGCAGTATTTT.

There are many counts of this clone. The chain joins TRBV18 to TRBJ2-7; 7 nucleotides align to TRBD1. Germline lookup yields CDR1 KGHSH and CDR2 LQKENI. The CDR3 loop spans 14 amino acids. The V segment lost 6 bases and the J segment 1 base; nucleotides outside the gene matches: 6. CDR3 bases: TGTGCCAGCTCTCCTGACAGGGTGTCCTACGAGCAGTACTTC. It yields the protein CASSPDRVSYEQYF.

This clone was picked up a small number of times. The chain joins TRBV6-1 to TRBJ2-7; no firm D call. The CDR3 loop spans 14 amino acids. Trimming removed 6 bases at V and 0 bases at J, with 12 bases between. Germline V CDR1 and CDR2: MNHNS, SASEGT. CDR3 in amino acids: CASSPRALSYEQYF. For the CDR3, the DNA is TGTGCCAGCAGCCCGCGTGCGCTCTCCTACGAGCAGTACTTC.

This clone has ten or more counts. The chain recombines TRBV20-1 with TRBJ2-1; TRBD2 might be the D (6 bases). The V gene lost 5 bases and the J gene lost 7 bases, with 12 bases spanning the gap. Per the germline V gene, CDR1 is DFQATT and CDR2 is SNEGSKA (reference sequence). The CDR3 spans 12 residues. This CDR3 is CSAGGKWNEQFF. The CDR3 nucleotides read TGCAGTGCTGGGGGGAAGTGGAATGAGCAGTTCTTC.

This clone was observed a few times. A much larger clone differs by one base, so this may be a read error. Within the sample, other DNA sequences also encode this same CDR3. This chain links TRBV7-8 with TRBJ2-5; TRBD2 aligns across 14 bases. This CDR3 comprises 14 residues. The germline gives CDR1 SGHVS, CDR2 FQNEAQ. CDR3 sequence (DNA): TGCGCCAGCAGACGGACTAGCGGGAGGGAGACCCAGTACTTC. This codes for CASRRTSGRETQYF.

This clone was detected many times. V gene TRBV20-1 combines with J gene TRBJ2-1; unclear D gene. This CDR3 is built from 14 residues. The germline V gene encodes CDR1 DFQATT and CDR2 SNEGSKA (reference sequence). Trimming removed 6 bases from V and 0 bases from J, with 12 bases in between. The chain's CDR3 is CSAYRLSSYNEQFF. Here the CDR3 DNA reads TGCAGTGCGTATCGACTCAGCTCCTACAATGAGCAGTTCTTC.

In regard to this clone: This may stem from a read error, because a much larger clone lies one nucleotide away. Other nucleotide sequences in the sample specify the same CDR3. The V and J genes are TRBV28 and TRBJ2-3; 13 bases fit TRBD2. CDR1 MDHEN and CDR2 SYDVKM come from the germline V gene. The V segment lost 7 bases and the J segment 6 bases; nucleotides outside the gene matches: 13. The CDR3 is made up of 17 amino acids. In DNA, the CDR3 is TGTGCCAGCACCCGTGCACTAGCGGGAGGGCGACGGGATACGCAGTATTTT. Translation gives CASTRALAGGRRDTQYF.

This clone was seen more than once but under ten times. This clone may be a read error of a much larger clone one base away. The CDR3 here is CAIPVVGREETQYF. CDR3 DNA sequence: TGTGCCATACCCGTGGTGGGGCGGGAAGAGACCCAGTACTTC. This sequence joins TRBV6-4 and TRBJ2-5; D is possibly TRBD1 or TRBD2 (5 bases each). CDR3 length equals 14 residues. Trimming left V 10 bases short and J 3 bases short, with 18 bases between. Per the germline V gene, CDR1 is MRHNA and CDR2 is SNTAGT.